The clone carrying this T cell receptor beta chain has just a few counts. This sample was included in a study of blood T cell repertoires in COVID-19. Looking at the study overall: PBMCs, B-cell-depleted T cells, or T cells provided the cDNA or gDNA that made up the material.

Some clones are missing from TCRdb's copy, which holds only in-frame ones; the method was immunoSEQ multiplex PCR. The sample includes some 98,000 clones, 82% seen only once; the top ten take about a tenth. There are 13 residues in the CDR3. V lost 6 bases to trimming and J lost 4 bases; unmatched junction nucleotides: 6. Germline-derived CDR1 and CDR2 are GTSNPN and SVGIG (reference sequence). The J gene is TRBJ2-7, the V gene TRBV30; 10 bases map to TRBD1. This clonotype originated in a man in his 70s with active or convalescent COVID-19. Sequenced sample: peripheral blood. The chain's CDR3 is CACSTGGGYEQYF. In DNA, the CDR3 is TGTGCCTGCTCGACAGGGGGCGGGTACGAGCAGTACTTC.